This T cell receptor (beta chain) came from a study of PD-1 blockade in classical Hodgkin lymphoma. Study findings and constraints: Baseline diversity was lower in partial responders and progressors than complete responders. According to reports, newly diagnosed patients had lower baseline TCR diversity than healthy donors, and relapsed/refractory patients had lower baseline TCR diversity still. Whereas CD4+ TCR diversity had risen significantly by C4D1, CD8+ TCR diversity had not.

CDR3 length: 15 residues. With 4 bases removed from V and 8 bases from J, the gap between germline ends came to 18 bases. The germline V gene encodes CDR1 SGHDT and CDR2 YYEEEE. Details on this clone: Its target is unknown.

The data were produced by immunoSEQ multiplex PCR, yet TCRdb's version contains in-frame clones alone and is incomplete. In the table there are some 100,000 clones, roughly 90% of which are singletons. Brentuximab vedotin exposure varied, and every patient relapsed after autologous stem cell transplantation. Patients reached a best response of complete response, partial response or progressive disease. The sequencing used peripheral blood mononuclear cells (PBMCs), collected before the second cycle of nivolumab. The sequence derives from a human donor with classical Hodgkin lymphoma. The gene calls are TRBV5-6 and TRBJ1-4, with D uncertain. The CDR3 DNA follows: TGTGCCAGCAGCGCGCCGGGTATCTTTAACGAAAAACTGTTTTTT. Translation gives CASSAPGIFNEKLFF.